This paragraph reports one T cell receptor (beta chain). The germline gives CDR1 LNHDA, CDR2 SQIVND (reference sequence). V lost 3 bases to trimming and J lost 3 bases, with 7 bases between them. The CDR3 covers 13 residues. Study processing details: Estimation of nucleated cell counts relied on the amplification of reference gene primers. Clones were read by immunoSEQ multiplex PCR, and TCRdb kept only the in-frame ones, dropping some. The DNA was the basis for D and trimming; V, J and clone size are from that table. The table lists around 270,000 clones, under 85% of them singletons. This record belongs to a study of blood T cell repertoires in COVID-19. Whole-study context: Whether acute or convalescent, the COVID-19 samples came from the United States, Italy and Spain.

Seattle-derived patients entered the study during active infection and were followed longitudinally. The chain recombines TRBV19 with TRBJ2-3; a possible D gene is TRBD2 (6 bases). Material for sequencing was peripheral blood. The sequence came from a human donor with COVID-19, enrolled during active disease. The donor label of this sample is uncertain. For the CDR3, the DNA is TGTGCCAGTAGTATGCGGGGTACAGATACGCAGTATTTT. Protein product: CASSMRGTDTQYF. The full variable domain, rest sourced from reference TRBV19 and TRBJ2-3, is DGGITQSPKYLFRKEGQNVTLSCEQNLNHDAMYWYRQDPGQGLRLIYYSQIVNDFQKGDIAEGYSVSREKKESFPLTVTSAQKNPTAFYLCASSMRGTDTQYFGPGTRLTVL.